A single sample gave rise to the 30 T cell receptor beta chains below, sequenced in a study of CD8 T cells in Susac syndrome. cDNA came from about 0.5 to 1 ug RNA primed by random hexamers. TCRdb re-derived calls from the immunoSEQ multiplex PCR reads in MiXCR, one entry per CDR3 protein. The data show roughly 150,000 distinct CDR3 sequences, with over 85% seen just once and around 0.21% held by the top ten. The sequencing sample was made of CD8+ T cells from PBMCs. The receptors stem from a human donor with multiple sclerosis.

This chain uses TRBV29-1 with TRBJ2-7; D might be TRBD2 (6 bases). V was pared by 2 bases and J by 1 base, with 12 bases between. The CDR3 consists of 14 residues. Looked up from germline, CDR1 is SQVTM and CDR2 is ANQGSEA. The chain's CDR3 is CSVETGERSYEQYF. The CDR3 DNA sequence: TGCAGCGTTGAAACGGGGGAGCGGTCCTACGAGCAGTACTTC.

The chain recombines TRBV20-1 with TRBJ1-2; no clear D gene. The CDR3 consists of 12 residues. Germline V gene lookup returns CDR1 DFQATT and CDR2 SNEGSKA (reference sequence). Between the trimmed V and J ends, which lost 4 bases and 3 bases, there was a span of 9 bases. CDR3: CSATIRDYGYTF. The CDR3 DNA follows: TGCAGTGCTACGATACGGGACTATGGCTACACCTTC.

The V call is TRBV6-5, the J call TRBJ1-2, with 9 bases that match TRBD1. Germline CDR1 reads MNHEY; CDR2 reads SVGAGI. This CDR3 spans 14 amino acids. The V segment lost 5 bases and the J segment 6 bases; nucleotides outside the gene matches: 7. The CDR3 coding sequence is TGTGCCAGCAGTAGCGGGGGACAGGGTCATGGCTACACCTTC. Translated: CASSSGGQGHGYTF.

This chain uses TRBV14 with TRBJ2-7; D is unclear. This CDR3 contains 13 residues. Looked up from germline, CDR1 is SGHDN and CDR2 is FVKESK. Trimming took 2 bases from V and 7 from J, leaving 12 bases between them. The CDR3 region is CASSQHPSREQYF. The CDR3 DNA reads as TGTGCCAGCAGCCAACATCCCTCTCGGGAGCAGTACTTC.

For the CDR3, the DNA is TGTGCCACCAGCAGAGATCACGGGGGAACCTACAATGAGCAGTTCTTC. Translating it yields CATSRDHGGTYNEQFF. This chain uses TRBV15 with TRBJ2-1, with a weak D call TRBD2 (6 bases). CDR1 LNHNV and CDR2 YYDKDF come from the germline V gene (reference sequence). Trimming took 0 bases from V and 2 from J, leaving 11 bases between them. This CDR3 region has 16 residues. The variable domain in full, completed from reference TRBV15 and TRBJ2-1, reads DAMVIQNPRYQVTQFGKPVTLSCSQTLNHNVMYWYQQKSSQAPKLLFHYYDKDFNNEADTPDNFQSRRPNTSFCFLDIRSPGLGDTAMYLCATSRDHGGTYNEQFFGPGTRLTVL.

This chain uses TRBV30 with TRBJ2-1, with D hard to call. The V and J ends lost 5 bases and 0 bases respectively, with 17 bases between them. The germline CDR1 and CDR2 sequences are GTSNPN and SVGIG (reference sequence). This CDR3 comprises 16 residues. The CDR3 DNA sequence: TGTGCCTGGGTCTCCCCCGGTAGCAGCTCCTACAATGAGCAGTTCTTC. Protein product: CAWVSPGSSSYNEQFF. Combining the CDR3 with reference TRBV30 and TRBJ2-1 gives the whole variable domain SQTIHQWPATLVQPVGSPLSLECTVEGTSNPNLYWYRQAAGRGLQLLFYSVGIGQISSEVPQNLSASRPQDRQFILSSKKLLLSDSGFYLCAWVSPGSSSYNEQFFGPGTRLTVL.

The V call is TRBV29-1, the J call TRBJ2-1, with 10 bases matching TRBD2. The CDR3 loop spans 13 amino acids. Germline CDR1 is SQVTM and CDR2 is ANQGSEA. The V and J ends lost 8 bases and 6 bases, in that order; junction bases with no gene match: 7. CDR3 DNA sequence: TGCAGCACAGCGGGGGGGCCTGTCAATGAGCAGTTCTTC. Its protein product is CSTAGGPVNEQFF.

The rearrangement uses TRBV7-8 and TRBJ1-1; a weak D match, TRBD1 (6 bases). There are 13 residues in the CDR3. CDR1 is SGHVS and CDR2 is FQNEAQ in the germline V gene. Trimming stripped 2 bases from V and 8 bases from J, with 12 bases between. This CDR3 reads CASSLFTGQEAFF. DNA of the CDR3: TGTGCCAGCAGCTTATTTACAGGGCAAGAAGCTTTCTTT. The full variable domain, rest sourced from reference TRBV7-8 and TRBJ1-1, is GAGVSQSPRYKVAKRGQDVALRCDPISGHVSLFWYQQALGQGPEFLTYFQNEAQLDKSGLPSDRFFAERPEGSVSTLKIQRTQQEDSAVYLCASSLFTGQEAFFGQGTRLTVV.

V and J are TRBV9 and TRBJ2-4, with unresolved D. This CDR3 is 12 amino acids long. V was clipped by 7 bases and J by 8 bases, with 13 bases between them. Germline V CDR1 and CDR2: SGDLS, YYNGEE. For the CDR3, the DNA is TGTGCCAGCGGAAAAGGGAACCACATTCAGTACTTC. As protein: CASGKGNHIQYF.

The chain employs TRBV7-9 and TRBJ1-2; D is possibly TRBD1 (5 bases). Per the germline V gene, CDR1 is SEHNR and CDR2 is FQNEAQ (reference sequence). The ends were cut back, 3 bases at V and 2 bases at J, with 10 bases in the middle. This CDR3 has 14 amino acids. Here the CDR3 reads CASSLGTKNYGYTF. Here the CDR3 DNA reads TGTGCCAGCAGCTTGGGGACGAAGAACTATGGCTACACCTTC.

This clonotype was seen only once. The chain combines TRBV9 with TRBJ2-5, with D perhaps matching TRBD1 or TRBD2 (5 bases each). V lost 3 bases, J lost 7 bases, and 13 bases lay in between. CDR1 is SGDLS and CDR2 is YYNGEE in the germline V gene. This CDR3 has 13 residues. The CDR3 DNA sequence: TGTGCCAGCAGCGGAGTGCAGGGACCGACCCAGTACTTC. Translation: CASSGVQGPTQYF.

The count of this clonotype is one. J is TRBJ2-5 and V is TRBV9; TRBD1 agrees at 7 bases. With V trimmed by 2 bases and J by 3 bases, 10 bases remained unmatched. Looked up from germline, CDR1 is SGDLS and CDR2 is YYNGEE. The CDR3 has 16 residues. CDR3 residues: CASSVEGGQLKETQYF. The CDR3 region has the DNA TGTGCCAGCAGCGTCGAAGGGGGACAGCTGAAAGAGACCCAGTACTTC.

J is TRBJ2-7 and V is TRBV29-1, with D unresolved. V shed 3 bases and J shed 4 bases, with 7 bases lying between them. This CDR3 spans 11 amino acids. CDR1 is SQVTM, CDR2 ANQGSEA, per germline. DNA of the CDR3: TGCAGCGTTGACACAGATTACGAGCAGTACTTC. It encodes CSVDTDYEQYF.

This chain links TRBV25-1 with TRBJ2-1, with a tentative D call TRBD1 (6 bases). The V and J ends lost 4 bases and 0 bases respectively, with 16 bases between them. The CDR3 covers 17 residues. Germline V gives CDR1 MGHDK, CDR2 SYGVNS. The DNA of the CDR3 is TGTGCCAGCAGTGTCTCGAGGGACATAATCTCCTACAATGAGCAGTTCTTC. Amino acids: CASSVSRDIISYNEQFF.

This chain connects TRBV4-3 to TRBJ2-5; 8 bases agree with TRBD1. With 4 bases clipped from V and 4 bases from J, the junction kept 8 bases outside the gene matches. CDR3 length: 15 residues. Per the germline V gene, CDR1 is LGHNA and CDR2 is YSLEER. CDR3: CASSRWTGSVETQYF. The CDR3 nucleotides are TGCGCCAGCAGCCGCTGGACAGGGAGCGTAGAGACCCAGTACTTC.

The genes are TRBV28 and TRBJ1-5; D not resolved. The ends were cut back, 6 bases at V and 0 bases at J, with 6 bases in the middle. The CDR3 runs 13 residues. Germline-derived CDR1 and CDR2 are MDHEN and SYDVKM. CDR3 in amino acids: CASRVTSNQPQHF. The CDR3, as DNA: TGTGCCAGCAGGGTGACTAGCAATCAGCCCCAGCATTTT.

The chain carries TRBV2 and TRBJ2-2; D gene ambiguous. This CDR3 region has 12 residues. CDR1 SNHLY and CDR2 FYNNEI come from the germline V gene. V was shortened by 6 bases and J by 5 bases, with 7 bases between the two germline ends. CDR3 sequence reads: CASRIITGELFF. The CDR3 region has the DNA TGTGCCAGCAGGATCATTACCGGGGAGCTGTTTTTT.

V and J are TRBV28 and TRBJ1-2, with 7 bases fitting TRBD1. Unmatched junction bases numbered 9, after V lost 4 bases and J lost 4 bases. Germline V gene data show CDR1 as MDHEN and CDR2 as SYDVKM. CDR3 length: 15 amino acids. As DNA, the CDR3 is TGTGCCAGCAGTTCTGTGATGGGACAGATCTATGGCTACACCTTC. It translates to CASSSVMGQIYGYTF.

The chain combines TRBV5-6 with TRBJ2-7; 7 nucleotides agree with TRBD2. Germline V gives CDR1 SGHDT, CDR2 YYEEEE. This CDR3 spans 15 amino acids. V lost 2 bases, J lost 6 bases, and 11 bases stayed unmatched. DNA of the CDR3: TGTGCCAGCAGCTTAAGTAGGGAAGCGGGATCCGAGCAGTACTTC. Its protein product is CASSLSREAGSEQYF.

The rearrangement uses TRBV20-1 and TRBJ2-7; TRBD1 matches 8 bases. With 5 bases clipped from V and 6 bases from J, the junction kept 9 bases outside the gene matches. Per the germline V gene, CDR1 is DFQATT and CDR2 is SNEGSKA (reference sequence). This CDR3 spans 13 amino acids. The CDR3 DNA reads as TGCAGTGCTCGGACAGGGAGTACTGCCGAGCAGTACTTC. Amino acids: CSARTGSTAEQYF.

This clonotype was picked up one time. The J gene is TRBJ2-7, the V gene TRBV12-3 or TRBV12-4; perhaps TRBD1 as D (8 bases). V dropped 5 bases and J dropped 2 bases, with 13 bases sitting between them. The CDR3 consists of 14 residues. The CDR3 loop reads CASSQGAGAYEQYF. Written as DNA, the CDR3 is TGTGCCAGCAGTCAGGGGGCGGGGGCCTACGAGCAGTACTTC.

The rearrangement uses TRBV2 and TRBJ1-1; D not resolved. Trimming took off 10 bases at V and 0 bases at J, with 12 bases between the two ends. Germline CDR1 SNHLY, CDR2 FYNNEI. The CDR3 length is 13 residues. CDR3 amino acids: CAKPDRMNTEAFF. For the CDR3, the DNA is TGTGCCAAACCTGATCGGATGAACACTGAAGCTTTCTTT.

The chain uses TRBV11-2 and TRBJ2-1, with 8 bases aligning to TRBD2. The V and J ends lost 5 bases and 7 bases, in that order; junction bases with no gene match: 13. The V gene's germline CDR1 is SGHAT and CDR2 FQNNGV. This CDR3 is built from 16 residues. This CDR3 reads CASSLRTSYPWNEQFF. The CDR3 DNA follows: TGTGCCAGCAGCCTGCGGACTAGCTACCCCTGGAATGAGCAGTTCTTC.

The CDR3 spells CSARGYGSGANVLTF. CDR3 DNA sequence: TGCAGTGCTAGAGGGTATGGGTCTGGGGCCAACGTCCTGACTTTC. The V and J genes are TRBV20-1 and TRBJ2-6; D gene unclear. V gave up 1 base and J gave up 1 base, with 8 bases separating them. Germline CDR1 DFQATT, CDR2 SNEGSKA (reference sequence). The CDR3 sequence is 15 residues long.

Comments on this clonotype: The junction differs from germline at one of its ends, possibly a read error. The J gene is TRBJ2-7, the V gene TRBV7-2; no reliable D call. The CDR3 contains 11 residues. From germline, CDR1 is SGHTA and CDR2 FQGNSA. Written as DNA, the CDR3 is TGTGCCAGCAGCACCTCCTCCGAGCAGTACTTC. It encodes CASSTSSEQYF.

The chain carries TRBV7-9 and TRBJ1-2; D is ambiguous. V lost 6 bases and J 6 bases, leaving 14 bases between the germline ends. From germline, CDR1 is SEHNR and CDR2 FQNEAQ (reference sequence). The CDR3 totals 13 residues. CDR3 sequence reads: CASSPERADGYTF. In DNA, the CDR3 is TGTGCCAGCAGTCCAGAGAGAGCAGATGGCTACACCTTC.

CDR3 sequence (DNA): TGTGCCAGCAGTTACCCAAGTGGGGAGCAGTTCTTC. It codes for CASSYPSGEQFF. This chain connects TRBV6-5 to TRBJ2-1, with D hard to call. The length of the CDR3 is 12 residues. Trimming shortened V by 2 bases and J by 10 bases, and 9 bases separated the two germline ends. CDR1 MNHEY and CDR2 SVGAGI come from the germline V gene.

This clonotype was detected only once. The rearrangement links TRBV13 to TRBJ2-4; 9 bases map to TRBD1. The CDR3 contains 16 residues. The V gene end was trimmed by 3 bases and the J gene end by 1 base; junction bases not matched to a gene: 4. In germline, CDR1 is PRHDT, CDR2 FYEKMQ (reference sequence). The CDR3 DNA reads TGTGCCAGCAGCTTGACAGGGGGTCCTGCCAAAAACATTCAGTACTTC. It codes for CASSLTGGPAKNIQYF.

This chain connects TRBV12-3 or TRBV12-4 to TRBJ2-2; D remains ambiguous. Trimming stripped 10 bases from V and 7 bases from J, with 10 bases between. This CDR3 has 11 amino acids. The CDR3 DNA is TGTGCCACCAGAAGTGGCGGGGAGCTGTTTTTT. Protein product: CATRSGGELFF.

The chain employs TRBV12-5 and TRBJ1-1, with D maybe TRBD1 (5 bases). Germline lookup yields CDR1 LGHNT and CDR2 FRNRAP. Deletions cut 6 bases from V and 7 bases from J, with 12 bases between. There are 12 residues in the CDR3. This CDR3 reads CASGSTAIEAFF. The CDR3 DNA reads TGTGCTAGTGGATCGACAGCAATTGAAGCTTTCTTT.